The following is a TCR beta chain sequence with its context. This clonotype showed up many times. Its antigen is unknown. One base away there is no much larger clone; base qualities are not given. The data are from a study of T cells in Graves' hyperthyroidism and ophthalmopathy (dated by TCRdb to between 2019 and 2020). As for the study more broadly: Peripheral blood was collected at initial diagnosis, before any treatment. To identify TCR V-J signatures that set the groups apart, the researchers used a discovery cohort of more than 95 patients, made up of 40 to 45 with Graves' ophthalmopathy and some 60 with stable Graves' hyperthyroidism. Whether ophthalmopathy could be predicted prospectively was tested in an independent validation cohort made up of fewer than 20 hyperthyroidism patients plus 17 patients who later progressed to ophthalmopathy. The 75 to 100 discovery patients were divided at random into training and test sets in a 7:3 ratio. The study also compared thyroid tissue and blood T-cell repertoires from roughly 6 Graves' hyperthyroidism patients. Following sampling, methimazole starting at 30 mg daily was given to hyperthyroidism patients, and high-dose intravenous methylprednisolone was given to ophthalmopathy patients. The paper describes TCR Vbeta CDR3 sequencing of 135 peripheral blood samples, made up of around 41 ophthalmopathy patients, 70 to 75 hyperthyroidism patients and around 17 progressor patients. Results and caveats for the whole study, not just this receptor: Most expanded thyroid clonotypes (frequency above 0.001) were also detected in blood, a finding suggesting that blood repertoires may reflect thyroid immune responses. In validation, the model predicted progression to ophthalmopathy a median of roughly 6.2 months before onset, with about 67% sensitivity and almost 75% specificity. Ophthalmopathy was separated from stable hyperthyroidism by a 13 V-J signature model, with 85% to 90% sensitivity and roughly 84% specificity obtained in cross-validation and 80%/75% obtained in testing. Sample size was not statistically predetermined, and investigators were not blinded to group allocation.

Reading from cysteine to phenylalanine, the CDR3 counts 14 amino acids. Here the CDR3 DNA is all that survives: 42 bases in frame from base 1. V drops 7 bases and J drops 8 bases, leaving 15 bases in between. Based on the germline V gene, the CDR1 and CDR2 sequences are SGHAT and FQNNGV. The TCR beta CDR3 regions were amplified from the RNA transcripts. The first round of RT-PCR for the TCR CDR3 was performed with the HTBI primer set and the Qiagen OneStep RT-PCR kit. The libraries were constructed in a second round of multiplex PCR and then size-selected and purified. Sequencing of the libraries was done on an Illumina HiSeq2000 using paired-end 100 bp reads. For the original study's pipeline: SOAPnuke was used to process the raw data, with reads discarded if the reads contained adapters or uncalled bases, had a mean Phred below 15, or lacked an exact constant-primer or identifier match. High-quality paired reads were merged using COPE v1.2.5, and each unique nucleotide sequence was defined as a clonotype. MiTCR v1.1 was used to align the clonotypes against IMGT TRBV, TRBD and TRBJ reference segments. The analysis was restricted to V-J combinations with a frequency above 0.0001, which together covered about 99% of the repertoires. The TCS score was defined as the ratio of F50 (clonal expansion) to E x V (chaos), calculated using BLOSUM62-based TCRdist between CDR3 peptides within each V-J. Welch's t-statistics and random forest reduced roughly 530 V-J features to roughly 13, which were used in a naive Bayes classifier (R e1071). TCRdb ran its own pipeline on the public reads, namely fastp trimming at Q25 and MiXCR clone calling, and kept in-frame beta chains. Entries that share a CDR3 protein sequence are merged under the most common genes and DNA. The V and J calls reflect TCRdb's pipeline rather than the authors' work. The sample table lists fewer than 500,000 distinct CDR3 sequences, roughly 14% of them with a count of one. Together, the top ten hold less than 25% of the sample.

Hyperthyroidism patients were aged 18 to 65 years and newly diagnosed, with disease duration of less than 2 months. Patients with uncontrolled infections, other autoimmune diseases, pregnancy or lactation were excluded. Diagnoses were established on the basis of clinical symptoms, serum thyroxine and TRAb, thyroid ultrasound, and orbital computed tomography. Blood from progressor patients was collected at the time of first diagnosis with hyperthyroidism, before any ophthalmopathy symptoms had appeared. PBMCs were isolated from about 9.1 ml of fresh peripheral blood by Ficoll-Paque density gradient centrifugation. Patients classed as progressors first received a Graves' hyperthyroidism diagnosis and then went on to develop ophthalmopathy during follow-up. Trizol reagent was used to extract total RNA, and RNA quality was then checked on an Agilent 2100 Bioanalyzer.

The material sequenced was blood. The chain employs TRBV11-2 and TRBJ1-6; matching of 6 bases hints at TRBD1 as the D gene. This TCR derives from a man aged 25 to 40 with Graves' hyperthyroidism that later progressed to Graves' ophthalmopathy. The nucleotide sequence is TGTGCCAGCACCCTACAGGGTGGGGATTCACCCCTCCACTTT. It translates to CASTLQGGDSPLHF.